This T cell receptor beta chain was captured by sequencing in a study of immune evolution from preneoplasia to lung adenocarcinoma. The data were produced by immunoSEQ multiplex PCR, yet TCRdb's version contains in-frame clones alone and is incomplete. The sample lists 3,000 to 5,000 clones; around 80% were seen once. Notes on this clone: Its antigen is currently unknown.

Study-wide points: KRAS-mutant nodules had the highest T cell clonality. Clonality was highest in normal lung, lower in later-stage lesions apparently.

V trimming: 6 bases; J trimming: 10 bases; junction bases outside the gene matches: 6. The CDR3 is made up of 13 amino acids. Germline-derived CDR1 and CDR2 are MDHEN and SYDVKM. This clonotype originated in a person aged 65-85 years with lung adenocarcinoma. The material sequenced was FFPE minimally invasive lung adenocarcinoma tissue. This chain uses TRBV28 with TRBJ2-1, with 10 positions matching TRBD2. In DNA form, the CDR3 reads TGTGCCAGCAGACTAGCGGGGCCTAGGGAGCAGTTCTTC. Residues: CASRLAGPREQFF.